The 15 T cell receptor beta chains in this list originate from one sample, sequenced in a study of shared clonotypes between healthy human individuals. The method was immunoSEQ multiplex PCR; TCRdb's version includes in-frame clones alone and lacks a portion of them. The data contain a few hundred thousand clones, around 80% of them singletons. The sample consisted of PBMCs. These receptors were taken from a woman in her forties in good health. Some clones in this sample may be carry-over from other donors' samples.

CDR3 protein: CASSVPADSTDTQYF. CDR3 DNA sequence: TGTGCCAGCAGCGTACCTGCCGACTCCACAGATACGCAGTATTTT. V gene TRBV9 combines with J gene TRBJ2-3, with no clear D. The CDR3 totals 15 residues. CDR1 SGDLS and CDR2 YYNGEE come from the germline V gene. V was cut by 1 base and J by 2 bases, with 11 bases left in between.

Worth noting for this clone: Germline and junction disagree at one end, which may indicate a read error. The J gene is TRBJ2-1, the V gene TRBV30; 10 bases are a match to TRBD1. CDR3 length: 14 residues. Germline V gene lookup returns CDR1 GTSNPN and CDR2 SVGIG (reference sequence). Here the CDR3 reads CGLRQGAIYNEQFF. In nucleotides, the CDR3 is TGCGGGCTTAGACAGGGGGCTATCTACAATGAGCAGTTCTTC. The entire variable domain, with the rest obtained from reference TRBV30 and TRBJ2-1, is as follows: SQTIHQWPATLVQPVGSPLSLECTVEGTSNPNLYWYRQAAGRGLQLLFYSVGIGQISSEVPQNLSASRPQDRQFILSSKKLLLSDSGFYLCGLRQGAIYNEQFFGPGTRLTVL.

The chain links TRBV30 to TRBJ2-7; 10 bases agree with TRBD1. There are 13 residues in the CDR3. Trimming took 4 bases from V and 3 from J; bases not matched to a gene: 3. Germline CDR1 GTSNPN, CDR2 SVGIG (reference sequence). In DNA form, the CDR3 reads TGTGCCTGGACCCGGGACAGGGGCTACGAGCAGTACTTC. This sequence encodes CAWTRDRGYEQYF.

The V and J genes are TRBV13 and TRBJ2-3, with TRBD1 as a possible D gene (6 bases). From germline, CDR1 is PRHDT and CDR2 FYEKMQ (reference sequence). V was pared by 3 bases and J by 3 bases, with 7 bases between. The CDR3 is made up of 13 amino acids. The CDR3 loop is CASSFRGTDTQYF. The CDR3 DNA is TGTGCCAGCAGCTTCAGGGGAACAGATACGCAGTATTTT.

The chain carries TRBV7-9 and TRBJ1-1, with D possibly TRBD1 on 6 matching bases. The germline gives CDR1 SEHNR, CDR2 FQNEAQ (reference sequence). Trimming cost V 4 bases and J 11 bases, with 11 bases left between them. CDR3 length equals 11 residues. The CDR3 loop reads CASSSYREAFF. The CDR3 region has the DNA TGTGCCAGCAGCTCCTACAGGGAGGCTTTCTTT.

The J gene is TRBJ1-2, the V gene TRBV6-1, with D hard to call. The germline V and J ends were trimmed by 2 bases and 7 bases, with 17 bases remaining between them. Germline CDR1 MNHNS, CDR2 SASEGT. This CDR3 region has 15 residues. CDR3 sequence reads: CASSELREAPSGYTF. The CDR3 nucleotides read TGTGCCAGCAGTGAACTAAGGGAGGCCCCAAGTGGCTACACCTTC.

Remarks on this clone: Other DNA sequences from this sample encode an identical CDR3 as well. This rearrangement joins TRBV7-9 to TRBJ1-1, with D unclear. The CDR3 consists of 14 residues. Trimming shortened V by 1 base and J by 1 base, and 7 bases separated the two germline ends. Per the germline V gene, CDR1 is SEHNR and CDR2 is FQNEAQ (reference sequence). The CDR3 loop reads CASSLGVPNTEAFF. The CDR3 DNA reads TGTGCCAGCAGCTTAGGTGTCCCGAACACTGAAGCTTTCTTT.

The rearrangement links TRBV29-1 to TRBJ2-3; no clear D gene. CDR3 length: 15 residues. Between the trimmed V and J ends, which lost 1 base and 1 base, there was a span of 12 bases. Germline assignment: CDR1 SQVTM and CDR2 ANQGSEA. This CDR3 is CSVEVTGRGTDTQYF. CDR3 in DNA: TGCAGCGTTGAAGTAACCGGTCGGGGCACAGATACGCAGTATTTT.

In its sample, this clone was seen many times. Relative to the germline gene, one junction end is altered; a read error may explain this. This chain connects TRBV6-6 to TRBJ1-1, with unresolved D. The V gene's germline CDR1 is MNHNY and CDR2 SVGAGI (reference sequence). The CDR3 length is 12 residues. The CDR3 loop is CASSYSELLHLF. The DNA of the CDR3 is TGTGCCAGCAGTTACTCAGAACTGCTCCACCTCTTT.

This clone was seen more than once but under ten times. This CDR3 is also generated by other DNA sequences in the sample. This chain joins TRBV29-1 and TRBJ1-3; D unresolved. Per the germline V gene, CDR1 is SQVTM and CDR2 is ANQGSEA. V was shortened by 7 bases and J by 0 bases, with 10 bases between the two germline ends. CDR3 size: 13 residues. In DNA form, the CDR3 reads TGCAGCGCACGGGCCACCTCTGGAAACACCATATATTTT. Its translation is CSARATSGNTIYF.

The rearrangement joins TRBV25-1 to TRBJ1-5; D is possibly TRBD1 (5 bases). The CDR3 length is 15 residues. Trimming took off 2 bases at V and 1 base at J, with 9 bases between the two ends. Germline V lookup: CDR1 MGHDK, CDR2 SYGVNS. The CDR3 DNA reads TGTGCCAGCAGTGAAGGTGGGGGAAGCAATCAGCCCCAGCATTTT. This sequence encodes CASSEGGGSNQPQHF.

DNA for the CDR3: TGTGCCTGGAACCGGGGGGGAGATTACAATGAGCAGTTCTTC. It yields the protein CAWNRGGDYNEQFF. The chain joins TRBV30 to TRBJ2-1, with 8 nucleotides matching TRBD2. The CDR3 has 14 amino acids. The V segment lost 4 bases and the J segment 4 bases; nucleotides outside the gene matches: 6. Germline CDR1 and CDR2: GTSNPN and SVGIG (reference sequence).

The rearrangement uses TRBV11-3 and TRBJ1-1; a weak D match, TRBD1 (5 bases). Trimming left V 5 bases short and J 5 bases short, with 12 bases between. Germline-derived CDR1 and CDR2 are SGHNT and YENEEA. This CDR3 comprises 13 residues. CDR3 in DNA: TGTGCCAGCAGCCGCCCGGGGGTTACTGAAGCTTTCTTT. It translates to CASSRPGVTEAFF.

The chain employs TRBV5-1 and TRBJ2-3; TRBD1 is a possible D gene (5 bases). The length of the CDR3 is 16 residues. Germline loops: CDR1 SGHRS, CDR2 YFSETQ. Trimming stripped 4 bases from V and 1 base from J, with 16 bases between. CDR3 coding DNA: TGCGCCAGCAGCCCAGACAGACAAGAAGGCACAGATACGCAGTATTTT. Translating it yields CASSPDRQEGTDTQYF.

The J gene is TRBJ2-1, the V gene TRBV5-1; TRBD2 matches at 11 bases. With V trimmed by 1 base and J by 2 bases, 8 bases remained unmatched. There are 18 residues in the CDR3. CDR1 SGHRS and CDR2 YFSETQ come from the germline V gene. The CDR3 reads CASSLLAGGPGAYNEQFF. In DNA, the CDR3 is TGCGCCAGCAGCTTGTTAGCGGGAGGGCCGGGGGCCTACAATGAGCAGTTCTTC. Variable domain in full (rest from reference TRBV5-1 and TRBJ2-1): KAGVTQTPRYLIKTRGQQVTLSCSPISGHRSVSWYQQTPGQGLQFLFEYFSETQRNKGNFPGRFSGRQFSNSRSEMNVSTLELGDSALYLCASSLLAGGPGAYNEQFFGPGTRLTVL.